These T cell receptor beta chains were read from a single sample in a study of vaccination effects on CD4 cells after COVID-19. The antigens these receptors bind are not known. The assay was immunoSEQ multiplex PCR, and TCRdb's table has in-frame clones only and misses some. The data show about 61,000 clones, roughly 80% seen once. The sequencing here drew on CD4+ T cells from PBMCs cultured with HCoV-229E spike peptides, taken before COVID-19 vaccination. These TCRs come from a human donor who received a COVID-19 vaccine. Each CDR3 is given with its conserved first and last residue. Fields, in order: J gene, clone size, D gene, V gene, CDR3 protein, CDR3 DNA. The D gene is left open where the match is weak. Rows may omit the clone size; those that give it use once, few, many or a size class.

TRBJ2-1,.,TRBD2,TRBV24-1,CATRPGLDGYEQFF,TGTGCCACGAGACCGGGACTAGACGGGTATGAGCAGTTCTTC
TRBJ2-1,few,TRBD1,TRBV6-6,CASSLRTGLSDEQFF,TGTGCCAGCAGCTTAAGGACAGGGCTAAGCGATGAGCAGTTCTTC
TRBJ2-5,.,TRBD1,TRBV30,CAWTSPRTGEETQYF,TGTGCCTGGACCTCCCCCCGGACAGGTGAAGAGACCCAGTACTTC
TRBJ1-5,.,.,TRBV21-1,CASAGDPAPAFPHF,TGTGCCAGCGCGGGGGACCCAGCCCCAGCATTCCCACATTTT
TRBJ1-1,.,.,TRBV18,CASSPRGVWGSTEAFF,TGTGCCAGCTCACCACGTGGGGTTTGGGGGAGCACTGAAGCTTTCTTT
TRBJ1-1,few,.,TRBV7-3,CASSSQPRGDTEAFF,TGTGCCAGCAGCTCGCAGCCCAGGGGAGACACTGAAGCTTTCTTT
TRBJ2-3,.,.,TRBV7-3,CASSLSGEMATDTQYF,TGTGCCAGCAGTCTTTCAGGGGAGATGGCCACAGATACGCAGTATTTT
TRBJ2-3,once,.,TRBV30,CAWSAQGDTQYF,TGTGCCTGGAGTGCCCAGGGAGATACGCAGTATTTT
TRBJ1-1,.,.,TRBV6-1,CASSEPGTPWNTEAFF,TGTGCCAGCAGTGAACCTGGGACACCCTGGAACACTGAAGCTTTCTTT
TRBJ2-5,.,TRBD2,TRBV5-5,CASSVGSTGGGQEETQYF,TGTGCCAGCAGCGTGGGATCGACCGGGGGGGGTCAAGAAGAGACCCAGTACTTC
TRBJ1-4,.,.,TRBV12-5,CASGLVRDDNEKLFF,TGTGCTAGTGGTTTGGTAAGGGACGATAATGAAAAACTGTTTTTT
TRBJ1-2,few,.,TRBV3-1/TRBV3-2,CASSREPNYGYTF,TGTGCCAGCAGCCGGGAACCTAACTATGGCTACACCTTC
TRBJ1-3,.,.,TRBV18,CASSDSRNTIYF,TGTGCCAGCTCAGACAGTCGAAACACCATATATTTT
TRBJ1-2,.,.,TRBV15,CATSIDMGYGYTF,TGTGCCACCAGCATCGACATGGGCTATGGCTACACCTTC
TRBJ1-6,few,.,TRBV5-5,CASSLGPASSYNSPLHF,TGTGCCAGCAGCTTGGGACCGGCGAGCTCCTATAATTCACCCCTCCACTTT
TRBJ1-3,.,.,TRBV6-5,CASLRGSSGNTIYF,TGTGCCAGCTTAAGGGGAAGCTCTGGAAACACCATATATTTT
TRBJ2-3,.,TRBD1,TRBV11-2,CASSPLRTGGTDTQYF,TGTGCCAGCAGCCCCCTCCGGACAGGGGGCACAGATACGCAGTATTTT
TRBJ1-3,.,TRBD1,TRBV28,CASITTGGNTIYF,TGTGCCAGCATTACGACAGGGGGAAACACCATATATTTT
TRBJ2-5,.,.,TRBV12-3/TRBV12-4,CASSRIGEETQYF,TGTGCCAGCAGCCGAATTGGGGAAGAGACCCAGTACTTC
TRBJ1-5,.,.,TRBV6-5,CASSYGGNQPQHF,TGTGCCAGCAGTTACGGAGGCAATCAGCCCCAGCATTTT
TRBJ1-5,once,.,TRBV2,CASSDGVNQPQHF,TGTGCCAGCAGTGATGGGGTTAATCAGCCCCAGCATTTT
TRBJ1-3,.,.,TRBV9,CASSSLGLSGNTIYF,TGTGCCAGCAGCTCTCTGGGGCTCTCTGGAAACACCATATATTTT
TRBJ2-1,.,.,TRBV11-2,CASRLKESSSYNEQFF,TGTGCCAGCAGGTTAAAGGAGTCCAGCTCCTACAATGAGCAGTTCTTC
TRBJ1-3,.,.,TRBV30,CAWTARPSGNTIYF,TGTGCCTGGACCGCTCGGCCCTCTGGAAACACCATATATTTT
TRBJ2-5,.,TRBD1,TRBV28,CASKKGGSVETQYF,TGTGCCAGCAAAAAAGGGGGCTCAGTCGAGACCCAGTACTTC
TRBJ1-2,few,.,TRBV2,CASSVSSHGYTF,TGTGCCAGCAGTGTTAGTTCCCATGGCTACACCTTC
TRBJ1-1,.,.,TRBV12-3/TRBV12-4,CASRTRQNTEAFF,TGTGCCAGCAGAACGCGACAGAACACTGAAGCTTTCTTT
TRBJ2-1,.,TRBD1,TRBV6-4,CASRVFQGQGDNEQFF,TGTGCCAGCAGGGTATTTCAGGGGCAGGGGGACAATGAGCAGTTCTTC
TRBJ2-5,.,TRBD2,TRBV7-8,CASSLGLAGGQETQYF,TGTGCCAGCAGCTTAGGGCTAGCGGGGGGCCAAGAGACCCAGTACTTC
TRBJ2-3,few,.,TRBV7-3,CASSLRGLDTQYF,TGTGCCAGCAGCTTAAGGGGACTTGATACGCAGTATTTT
TRBJ2-1,.,.,TRBV7-3,CASSLANNNEQFF,TGTGCCAGCAGCTTGGCCAACAACAATGAGCAGTTCTTC
TRBJ1-1,.,.,TRBV5-5,CASSLWNANTEAFF,TGTGCCAGCAGCTTGTGGAACGCGAACACTGAAGCTTTCTTT
TRBJ1-1,.,.,TRBV5-1,CASSPGGSTEAFF,TGCGCCAGCAGCCCCGGGGGTTCCACTGAAGCTTTCTTT
TRBJ1-1,few,.,TRBV9,CASSVGGIANTEAFF,TGTGCCAGCAGCGTAGGTGGGATCGCGAACACTGAAGCTTTCTTT
TRBJ1-1,.,.,TRBV7-9,CASTIRENTEAFF,TGTGCCAGCACCATCAGGGAGAACACTGAAGCTTTCTTT
TRBJ2-2,.,TRBD1,TRBV19,CASSIRTGSGGELFF,TGTGCCAGTAGTATCCGGACAGGGTCTGGCGGGGAGCTGTTTTTT
TRBJ2-2,few,.,TRBV5-1,CASSPQGIGELFF,TGCGCCAGCAGCCCGCAGGGGATCGGGGAGCTGTTTTTT
TRBJ1-2,few,.,TRBV18,CASSPTLGGRANYGYTF,TGTGCCAGCTCACCGACCCTTGGAGGGCGAGCTAACTATGGCTACACCTTC
TRBJ2-1,.,.,TRBV2,CASSEGAGDWNEQFF,TGTGCCAGCAGTGAAGGGGCAGGAGATTGGAATGAGCAGTTCTTC
TRBJ1-2,.,TRBD1,TRBV5-1,CASSYGGTGALRDYTF,TGCGCCAGCAGCTATGGGGGAACAGGGGCCCTTCGAGACTACACCTTC
TRBJ1-6,.,TRBD1,TRBV27,CASSGQGEINSPLHF,TGTGCCAGCAGTGGACAGGGAGAAATTAATTCACCCCTCCACTTT
TRBJ2-2,.,.,TRBV10-2,CASSLTSTGELFF,TGCGCCAGCAGCTTAACTAGCACCGGGGAGCTGTTTTTT
TRBJ2-3,.,TRBD1,TRBV27,CASRQGARDTQYF,TGTGCCAGCAGACAGGGGGCCAGAGATACGCAGTATTTT